This TCR beta chain was sequenced during a study of STAT5B mutations in CD4+ large granular lymphocyte leukemia. With respect to this clone: Its antigen remains unidentified.

This CDR3 has 15 residues. Germline V gene sequence: CDR1 LNHDA, CDR2 SQIVND (reference sequence). Trimming removed 1 base at V and 3 bases at J, with 12 bases between. Study observations and caveats: No patients shared main leukemic clonotypes, though about 26% appeared at low frequency elsewhere. Patient CD4-sorted repertoires looked more clonal than healthy CD4+ repertoires, even without putative leukemic clones.

Buffy coats from healthy blood donors served as controls. Using immunoSEQ multiplex PCR, the repertoire was profiled, and TCRdb retains in-frame clones only, with some absent. The sample holds some 23,000 clones; 70% to 80% are singletons and the top ten take roughly 0.4%. The rearrangement links TRBV19 to TRBJ1-1, with D uncertain. The source is a human donor in good health. The specimen sequenced was CD4+ T cells from blood buffy coats. The CDR3 loop reads CASSIVRARDTEAFF. The CDR3 DNA reads TGTGCCAGTAGTATAGTAAGGGCTAGGGACACTGAAGCTTTCTTT.